These T cell receptor beta chains were read from a single sample in a study of identical twins. One entry per CDR3 protein, called by TCRdb with MiXCR from the 5' RACE reads. This sample has around 670,000 distinct CDR3 sequences, with roughly 6% found just once. Sequencing used naive T cells sorted from blood. These receptors all come from a man in his late teens or twenties in good health. CDR3s include the opening cysteine and the closing phenylalanine or tryptophan. The D gene is left open where the match is weak. Clone size appears in some rows only: once, few, many, or a class for an expanded clone.

J gene	clone size	V gene	D gene	CDR3 protein	CDR3 DNA
TRBJ2-3	few	TRBV12-3/TRBV12-4	TRBD2	CASSFTPPSTSADTQYF	TGTGCCAGCAGTTTTACCCCCCCCTCGACTAGCGCAGATACGCAGTATTTT
TRBJ1-2	-	TRBV12-3/TRBV12-4	TRBD1	CASTAGQGTYGYTF	TGTGCCAGCACGGCGGGACAGGGGACATATGGCTACACCTTC
TRBJ1-1	many	TRBV12-3/TRBV12-4	-	CASSFWRQNTEAFF	TGTGCCAGCAGTTTTTGGAGGCAGAACACTGAAGCTTTCTTT
TRBJ1-4	few	TRBV6-1	TRBD1	CASNERTGVQEKLFF	TGTGCCAGCAACGAAAGGACAGGGGTTCAGGAAAAACTGTTTTTT
TRBJ2-3	-	TRBV6-1	TRBD2	CASSQGLAGGPGDTQYF	TGTGCCAGCAGTCAGGGACTAGCGGGAGGGCCCGGAGATACGCAGTATTTT
TRBJ2-5	-	TRBV5-6	TRBD1	CASSQRDRGRETQYF	TGTGCCAGCAGCCAGAGGGACAGGGGGCGGGAGACCCAGTACTTC
TRBJ2-3	few	TRBV12-3/TRBV12-4	TRBD1	CASKKTGGSRDTQYF	TGTGCCAGCAAAAAGACAGGGGGTTCGAGAGATACGCAGTATTTT
TRBJ1-1	many	TRBV20-1	-	CSATRIEAFF	TGCAGTGCTACCAGGATTGAAGCTTTCTTT
TRBJ2-1	-	TRBV9	TRBD2	CASSVESGISHEQFF	TGTGCCAGCAGCGTAGAAAGCGGGATTTCCCATGAGCAGTTCTTC
TRBJ2-1	few	TRBV7-8	TRBD2	CASSPRTSGSTSYNEQFF	TGTGCCAGCAGCCCCCGGACTAGCGGGTCTACATCCTACAATGAGCAGTTCTTC
TRBJ2-3	-	TRBV25-1	TRBD1	CASSELTGDNTDTQYF	TGTGCCAGCAGTGAGCTGACAGGGGATAACACAGATACGCAGTATTTT
TRBJ1-4	many	TRBV6-5	-	CASSYRQINEKLFF	TGTGCCAGCAGTTACCGGCAGATTAATGAAAAACTGTTTTTT
TRBJ2-7	many	TRBV12-3/TRBV12-4	-	CASTQHIDYEQYF	TGTGCCAGCACCCAACACATCGACTACGAGCAGTACTTC
TRBJ2-5	many	TRBV6-1	-	CATQRALWETQYF	TGTGCCACCCAGAGGGCGCTTTGGGAGACCCAGTACTTC
TRBJ2-7	-	TRBV4-2	TRBD2	CASSQEGLAGIVAYEQYF	TGTGCCAGCAGCCAAGAGGGACTAGCGGGAATCGTAGCCTACGAGCAGTACTTC
TRBJ1-4	many	TRBV6-5	-	CASSYSGGTNEKLFF	TGTGCCAGCAGTTACTCCGGGGGAACTAATGAAAAACTGTTTTTT
TRBJ2-5	few	TRBV5-1	TRBD2	CASSSGTTKETQYF	TGCGCCAGCAGCTCCGGGACTACCAAAGAGACCCAGTACTTC
TRBJ1-2	many	TRBV4-3	TRBD1	CASSQERDRANYGYTF	TGCGCCAGCAGCCAAGAACGGGACAGGGCTAACTATGGCTACACCTTC
TRBJ1-1	-	TRBV3-1	-	CASSQDLRVNTEAFF	TGTGCCAGCAGCCAAGATCTACGAGTGAACACTGAAGCTTTCTTT
TRBJ2-5	many	TRBV12-3/TRBV12-4	-	CASSLASGPRQQTQYF	TGTGCCAGCAGTTTAGCGTCTGGACCCCGGCAACAGACCCAGTACTTC
TRBJ2-1	many	TRBV6-2/TRBV6-3	-	CASSYLSREQFF	TGTGCCAGCAGTTACTTATCGCGGGAGCAGTTCTTC
TRBJ1-1	-	TRBV18	-	CASSPPGDENTEAFF	TGTGCCAGCTCACCACCGGGGGACGAGAACACTGAAGCTTTCTTT
TRBJ1-2	many	TRBV28	-	CASSLSGLGRTLGGYTF	TGTGCCAGCAGTTTAAGCGGGTTGGGCAGAACACTCGGTGGCTACACCTTC
TRBJ1-5	many	TRBV20-1	-	CSARSGDSNQPQHF	TGCAGTGCTCGGTCAGGGGATAGCAATCAGCCCCAGCATTTT
TRBJ2-5	few	TRBV5-1	TRBD2	CASSLGGTSYMGETQYF	TGCGCCAGCAGCTTGGGAGGGACTAGCTATATGGGAGAGACCCAGTACTTC
TRBJ2-7	few	TRBV7-2	-	CASRQTGHTFVKQYF	TGTGCCAGCAGACAAACGGGACATACCTTTGTAAAGCAGTACTTC
TRBJ1-1	-	TRBV7-2	-	CASSLAPRGRRNTEAFF	TGTGCCAGCAGCTTAGCCCCCAGGGGAAGGAGAAACACTGAAGCTTTCTTT
TRBJ1-2	many	TRBV20-1	-	CSARDVRLQGYTF	TGCAGTGCTAGAGATGTAAGGTTACAGGGCTACACCTTC
TRBJ1-1	many	TRBV29-1	-	CSVKAGPGAEAFF	TGCAGCGTAAAGGCGGGCCCAGGGGCTGAAGCTTTCTTT
TRBJ2-5	many	TRBV20-1	-	CSAPAPTGQKETQYF	TGCAGTGCTCCCGCGCCGACAGGACAAAAAGAGACCCAGTACTTC
TRBJ2-1	few	TRBV12-3/TRBV12-4	TRBD2	CASSLDGLAGVNEQFF	TGTGCCAGCAGTTTAGATGGGCTAGCGGGAGTAAATGAGCAGTTCTTC
TRBJ1-1	many	TRBV4-1	-	CASSQGITEAFF	TGCGCCAGCAGCCAAGGTATAACTGAAGCTTTCTTT
TRBJ2-1	-	TRBV2	-	CASSPSRRMNEQFF	TGTGCCAGCAGCCCCAGCAGGAGGATGAATGAGCAGTTCTTC
TRBJ2-7	many	TRBV7-9	TRBD2	CASSFLTGTSVHEQYF	TGTGCCAGCAGCTTCCTCACCGGGACTAGCGTCCACGAGCAGTACTTC
TRBJ2-5	-	TRBV2	-	CASSGVTSQETQYF	TGTGCCAGCAGTGGGGTTACTAGCCAAGAGACCCAGTACTTC
TRBJ2-1	few	TRBV18	-	CASSPIVVHNEQFF	TGTGCCAGCTCACCAATTGTCGTCCACAATGAGCAGTTCTTC
TRBJ1-5	many	TRBV20-1	-	CSARVGGSSNQPQHF	TGCAGTGCTAGAGTAGGAGGGTCTAGCAATCAGCCCCAGCATTTT
TRBJ2-1	-	TRBV2	TRBD2	CASEGGSRYEQFF	TGTGCCAGCGAAGGCGGGAGTCGCTATGAGCAGTTCTTC
TRBJ2-4	many	TRBV29-1	TRBD1	CSVVGTGMNIQYF	TGCAGCGTTGTGGGGACAGGGATGAACATTCAGTACTTC
TRBJ2-7	-	TRBV7-9	-	CASGSKIYEQYF	TGTGCCAGCGGGTCCAAAATCTACGAGCAGTACTTC
TRBJ1-1	-	TRBV27	-	CASSYQGKAEAFF	TGTGCCAGCAGTTATCAAGGCAAGGCTGAAGCTTTCTTT